The 22 T cell receptor beta chains below were found in one sample sequenced in a study of neurological immune-mediated disorders. TCRdb processed the 5' RACE reads anew with MiXCR; each CDR3 protein has one entry. The table has fewer than 60,000 distinct CDR3 sequences, over 10% seen once; the top ten hold 4.5% to 5.5%. The time point denotes: longitudinal time-point 2. Sequenced sample: PBMCs. Every receptor here comes from a male donor with HTLV-1-associated myelopathy (HAM/TSP).

The V call is TRBV6-4, the J call TRBJ1-5; possibly TRBD1 for D (5 bases). The ends were cut back, 6 bases at V and 4 bases at J, with 34 bases in the middle. The CDR3 contains 21 residues. Germline-derived CDR1 and CDR2 are MRHNA and SNTAGT. CDR3 nucleotide sequence: TGTGCCAGCAGCCCACACCGGGGCAGGCGGAATCTGGGAGGCCCTAATCAGCCCCAGCATTTT. It encodes CASSPHRGRRNLGGPNQPQHF.

The rearrangement joins TRBV5-1 to TRBJ2-5; 7 positions agree with TRBD2. The CDR3 has 14 amino acids. Germline V CDR1 and CDR2: SGHRS, YFSETQ. The V segment lost 3 bases and the J segment 5 bases; nucleotides outside the gene matches: 7. This chain's CDR3 is CASSWGGGEETQYF. The CDR3 region has the DNA TGCGCCAGCAGCTGGGGGGGAGGCGAGGAGACCCAGTACTTC.

The table lists this clonotype with many counts. This chain joins TRBV5-6 and TRBJ1-3; TRBD1 matches at 8 bases. The ends lost 2 bases at V and 0 bases at J; junction bases unmatched: 1. There are 15 residues in the CDR3. Per the germline V gene, CDR1 is SGHDT and CDR2 is YYEEEE. CDR3 region: CASSLQGDSGNTIYF. The CDR3 nucleotides read TGTGCCAGCAGCTTACAGGGGGACTCTGGAAACACCATATATTTT. Using reference TRBV5-6 and TRBJ1-3 for the parts outside the CDR3, the full variable domain is DAGVTQSPTHLIKTRGQQVTLRCSPKSGHDTVSWYQQALGQGPQFIFQYYEEEERQRGNFPDRFSGHQFPNYSSELNVNALLLGDSALYLCASSLQGDSGNTIYFGEGSWLTVV.

This clonotype was recorded many times. It may be a read error: a sequence one base away is much more abundant. The V and J genes are TRBV7-9 and TRBJ1-1; D gene uncertain. The V end was cut by 2 bases, the J end by 3 bases, with 4 bases between. Germline V CDR1 and CDR2: SEHNR, FQNEAQ (reference sequence). The CDR3 runs to 12 residues. The CDR3 sequence: CASSLRDTEAFF. The CDR3 DNA reads as TGTGCCAGCAGCTTAAGGGACACTGAAGCTTTCTTT.

This clonotype has ten or more counts. The V call is TRBV20-1, the J call TRBJ1-5; D perhaps matches TRBD1 (5 bases). Germline CDR1 reads DFQATT; CDR2 reads SNEGSKA (reference sequence). V lost 6 bases and J 3 bases, leaving 15 bases between the germline ends. This CDR3 spans 14 amino acids. The CDR3 nucleotides are TGCAGTGCGGACGACAGAGGAGTCAATCAGCCCCAGCATTTT. It codes for CSADDRGVNQPQHF.

This clonotype has a count of ten or more. The V call is TRBV5-1, the J call TRBJ1-1, with 7 bases aligning to TRBD1. CDR1 and CDR2 (germline): SGHRS, YFSETQ. V lost 0 bases to trimming and J lost 0 bases; unmatched junction nucleotides: 5. CDR3 length: 16 residues. The CDR3 loop is CASSLGQGQMNTEAFF. CDR3 bases: TGCGCCAGCAGCTTGGGACAGGGTCAGATGAACACTGAAGCTTTCTTT.

In regard to this clonotype: Since a much larger clone is just one base distant, this may be a read error. V and J are TRBV14 and TRBJ2-7; D is perhaps TRBD1 (6 bases). Germline values: CDR1 SGHDN, CDR2 FVKESK. V shed 4 bases and J shed 3 bases, with 22 bases lying between them. The CDR3 is 17 amino acids. This chain's CDR3 is CASSLRDTYLSYYEQYF. CDR3 sequence (DNA): TGTGCCAGCAGCCTCCGGGACACCTATTTGAGCTACTACGAGCAGTACTTC.

At least ten counts were recorded for this clonotype. The chain has TRBV20-1 and TRBJ1-2; D not resolved. The CDR3 runs 14 residues. Looked up from germline, CDR1 is DFQATT and CDR2 is SNEGSKA (reference sequence). V was shortened by 0 bases and J by 2 bases, with 10 bases between the two germline ends. The CDR3 reads CSARDRGLNYGYTF. The DNA for the CDR3 is TGCAGTGCTAGAGATAGAGGGCTGAACTATGGCTACACCTTC.

This clonotype came up many times. This chain connects TRBV10-3 to TRBJ2-1, with D possibly matching TRBD2 (6 bases). V dropped 2 bases and J dropped 0 bases, with 8 bases sitting between them. Germline V gene lookup returns CDR1 ENHRY and CDR2 SYGVKD. The CDR3 consists of 15 residues. The CDR3 nucleotides read TGTGCCATCAGTGAGCGGGGGTACTCCTACAATGAGCAGTTCTTC. It yields the protein CAISERGYSYNEQFF.

As to this clonotype: Given a much more abundant clone one base away, this may be a read error. The conserved phenylalanine or tryptophan normally closing the CDR3 is absent here, so this likely arose from a read error. The chain joins TRBV7-9 to TRBJ1-2; D call uncertain. Between the trimmed V and J ends, which lost 1 base and 2 bases, there was a span of 8 bases. Germline V lookup: CDR1 SEHNR, CDR2 FQNEAQ (reference sequence). This CDR3 has 14 residues. CDR3 sequence reads: CASSLGRTNYGYTV. CDR3 bases: TGTGCCAGCAGCTTAGGGAGGACGAACTATGGCTACACCGTC.

This clonotype was picked up many times. The J gene is TRBJ1-1, the V gene TRBV20-1; D is uncertain. The CDR3 has 11 amino acids. Germline lookup yields CDR1 DFQATT and CDR2 SNEGSKA (reference sequence). V shed 7 bases and J shed 2 bases, with 8 bases lying between them. DNA for the CDR3: TGCAGTGGCCCAGCAAACACTGAAGCTTTCTTT. Translating gives CSGPANTEAFF.

This clonotype was seen ten or more times. The gene calls are TRBV5-1 and TRBJ2-2; D might be TRBD2 (5 bases). The V end was cut by 7 bases, the J end by 6 bases, with 13 bases between. CDR1 and CDR2 (germline): SGHRS, YFSETQ. This CDR3 spans 13 amino acids. CDR3 in DNA: TGCGCCAGCGGCGAGGGTTGGGCCGGGGAGCTGTTTTTT. As protein: CASGEGWAGELFF.

This clonotype showed up many times. The rearrangement links TRBV27 to TRBJ1-2, with 10 bases fitting TRBD1. V lost 8 bases, J lost 7 bases, and 10 bases stayed unmatched. CDR1 is MNHEY, CDR2 SMNVEV, per germline (reference sequence). CDR3 length: 14 amino acids. In DNA form, the CDR3 reads TGTGCCAGCGGAAGGGACAGGGGATTAACTGGCTACACCTTC. It yields the protein CASGRDRGLTGYTF.

This clonotype has at least ten counts. The rearrangement uses TRBV20-1 and TRBJ2-4, with 7 positions matching TRBD2. This CDR3 contains 14 residues. Germline-derived CDR1 and CDR2 are DFQATT and SNEGSKA (reference sequence). Trimming took 5 bases from V and 3 from J; bases not matched to a gene: 7. CDR3: CSAGGRGIKNIQYF. The CDR3 region has the DNA TGCAGTGCTGGGGGGAGGGGCATCAAAAACATTCAGTACTTC.

Ten or more counts support this clonotype. The chain uses TRBV5-1 and TRBJ1-5, with TRBD1 identical over 11 bases. The germline V gene has CDR1 SGHRS and CDR2 YFSETQ. The CDR3 runs to 15 residues. Trimming at V came to 4 bases and at J to 9 bases, leaving 9 bases not matched to a gene. CDR3 sequence reads: CASSPGTGGIGPQHF. For the CDR3, the DNA is TGCGCCAGCAGCCCCGGGACAGGGGGAATCGGGCCCCAGCATTTT.

Relative to its sample, this clonotype is medium-sized. The chain uses TRBV5-6 and TRBJ2-7, with D unresolved. The CDR3 has 12 residues. From germline, CDR1 is SGHDT and CDR2 YYEEEE. Trimming took 2 bases from V and 0 from J, leaving 3 bases between them. CDR3 DNA sequence: TGTGCCAGCAGCTTCGTCTCCTACGAGCAGTACTTC. Translation: CASSFVSYEQYF.

This clonotype was recorded at least ten times. The V gene is TRBV7-8, the J gene TRBJ1-5, with TRBD1 matching 7 bases. Looked up from germline, CDR1 is SGHVS and CDR2 is FQNEAQ. The CDR3 totals 14 residues. Losses at the gene ends were 5 bases for V and 2 bases for J; bases not matched to a gene: 3. The DNA for the CDR3 is TGTGCCAGCAGCCTCGACAGGGGCAATCAGCCCCAGCATTTT. Translating it yields CASSLDRGNQPQHF.

This clonotype was recorded many times. The V call is TRBV7-2, the J call TRBJ2-5; 11 bases are a match to TRBD2. J lost 5 bases, V lost 3 bases, and 5 bases had no gene match. Looked up from germline, CDR1 is SGHTA and CDR2 is FQGNSA. The CDR3 runs 15 residues. The CDR3 is CASSLLTSGVETQYF. The CDR3 DNA reads as TGTGCCAGCAGCTTGCTGACTAGCGGGGTCGAGACCCAGTACTTC.

This chain uses TRBV25-1 with TRBJ2-1, with TRBD2 as a possible D gene (5 bases). CDR3 length: 16 amino acids. Trimming pared 3 bases from V and 0 bases from J, leaving 12 bases between. Germline CDR1 reads MGHDK; CDR2 reads SYGVNS. The CDR3 loop is CASSDTWESSYNEQFF. Written as DNA, the CDR3 is TGTGCCAGCAGTGACACGTGGGAGAGCTCCTACAATGAGCAGTTCTTC.

This clonotype was recorded many times. The V gene is TRBV20-1, the J gene TRBJ2-7; TRBD2 matches 9 bases. Per the germline V gene, CDR1 is DFQATT and CDR2 is SNEGSKA (reference sequence). J gave up 0 bases and V 6 bases, and 0 bases lay outside the gene matches. The CDR3 consists of 12 residues. The CDR3 spells CSATSGSYEQYF. CDR3 bases: TGCAGTGCGACTAGCGGCTCCTACGAGCAGTACTTC.

This clonotype has at least ten counts. The rearrangement uses TRBV2 and TRBJ2-6, with D possibly matching TRBD2 (7 bases). Germline values: CDR1 SNHLY, CDR2 FYNNEI. Trimming stripped 7 bases from V and 5 bases from J, with 24 bases between. This CDR3 has 18 residues. The CDR3 is CASILGGEGEVRANVLTF. The CDR3 coding sequence is TGTGCCAGCATCCTGGGTGGGGAGGGGGAGGTTCGGGCCAACGTCCTGACTTTC.

This clonotype was seen many times. V and J are TRBV2 and TRBJ2-3, with a tentative D call TRBD1 (5 bases). Per germline, CDR1 SNHLY and CDR2 FYNNEI. V lost 7 bases and J lost 0, with 14 bases in between. CDR3 length: 15 residues. CDR3 DNA sequence: TGTGCCAGCAAGGGGCCGGGCTCCAGCACAGATACGCAGTATTTT. It yields the protein CASKGPGSSTDTQYF. The variable domain in full, completed from reference TRBV2 and TRBJ2-3, reads EPEVTQTPSHQVTQMGQEVILRCVPISNHLYFYWYRQILGQKVEFLVSFYNNEISEKSEIFDDQFSVERPDGSNFTLKIRSTKLEDSAMYFCASKGPGSSTDTQYFGPGTRLTVL.